A single sample is the source of the 20 T cell receptor beta chains below, sequenced in a study of identical twins. TCRdb passed the 5' RACE reads through MiXCR, listing each CDR3 protein once. This sample has about 290,000 distinct CDR3 sequences, with over 8.5% found just once. These same records also appear under a second study, on yellow fever vaccine responses in identical twins.

Sequencing was done on a sample of CD8+ T cells sorted from blood. The receptor source for this set is a woman younger than 30 in good health.

A single count supports this clonotype. A much larger clone lies one base from this, so it may be a read error. The V call is TRBV29-1, the J call TRBJ2-7, with a possible D match to TRBD2 (5 bases). The CDR3 is 13 amino acids. Germline loops: CDR1 SQVTM, CDR2 ANQGSEA. V lost 8 bases to trimming and J lost 0 bases, with 14 bases between them. The CDR3 coding sequence is TGCAGCATTGGGTGGACTGACTCCTACGAGCAGTACTTC. Translation gives CSIGWTDSYEQYF.

The CDR3 here is CASMGVPASTDTQYF. The CDR3 nucleotides read TGTGCCAGTATGGGAGTTCCAGCTAGCACAGATACGCAGTATTTT. The genes are TRBV19 and TRBJ2-3, with D tentatively TRBD2 (5 bases). The length of the CDR3 is 15 residues. Trimming pared 7 bases from V and 0 bases from J, leaving 14 bases between. Germline lookup yields CDR1 LNHDA and CDR2 SQIVND (reference sequence).

This clonotype was detected many times. The chain recombines TRBV5-5 with TRBJ2-7; D may be TRBD2 (6 bases). The CDR3 has 14 residues. Trimming removed 0 bases at V and 5 bases at J, with 12 bases between. The germline CDR1 and CDR2 sequences are SGHKS and YYEKEE (reference sequence). The CDR3 DNA is TGTGCCAGCAGCTTGGAATTCTCTAGCGACGAGCAGTACTTC. It translates to CASSLEFSSDEQYF. The whole variable domain, filled in from reference TRBV5-5 and TRBJ2-7, reads DAGVTQSPTHLIKTRGQQVTLRCSPISGHKSVSWYQQVLGQGPQFIFQYYEKEERGRGNFPDRFSARQFPNYSSELNVNALLLGDSALYLCASSLEFSSDEQYFGPGTRLTVT.

V gene TRBV7-9 combines with J gene TRBJ2-7; D may be TRBD2 (5 bases). The CDR3 contains 15 residues. The germline V and J ends were trimmed by 0 bases and 3 bases, with 12 bases remaining between them. From germline, CDR1 is SEHNR and CDR2 FQNEAQ (reference sequence). CDR3 residues: CASSLAARGSYEQYF. CDR3 in DNA: TGTGCCAGCAGCTTAGCGGCTAGAGGGAGCTACGAGCAGTACTTC.

This clonotype was detected ten times or more. This sequence joins TRBV24-1 and TRBJ1-1; a weak D match, TRBD1 (5 bases). The CDR3 sequence is 12 residues long. Trimming cost V 7 bases and J 8 bases, with 13 bases left between them. Looked up from germline, CDR1 is KGHDR and CDR2 is SFDVKD. In DNA, the CDR3 is TGTGCCACCAGGTCGCCAGGGCGAGAAGCTTTCTTT. Residues: CATRSPGREAFF.

This clonotype appeared many times. This rearrangement joins TRBV4-3 to TRBJ2-2; D perhaps matches TRBD2 (5 bases). This CDR3 region has 17 residues. Per the germline V gene, CDR1 is LGHNA and CDR2 is YSLEER. Trimming took 2 bases from V and 4 from J, leaving 17 bases between them. The CDR3: CASSQYLPGEGTGELFF. CDR3 DNA: TGCGCCAGCAGCCAATACCTTCCAGGAGAGGGCACCGGGGAGCTGTTTTTT.

This clonotype was detected ten times or more. The gene calls are TRBV7-2 and TRBJ2-5; possible D gene TRBD1, 6 bases. This CDR3 has 13 residues. V was pared by 6 bases and J by 5 bases, with 13 bases between. Germline lookup yields CDR1 SGHTA and CDR2 FQGNSA. The DNA for the CDR3 is TGTGCCAGCAGACTACAGGGTTCTGAGACCCAGTACTTC. It translates to CASRLQGSETQYF.

The table lists this clonotype with a few counts. The chain uses TRBV27 and TRBJ2-2, with 7 bases fitting TRBD2. Germline CDR1 is MNHEY and CDR2 is SMNVEV (reference sequence). The CDR3 runs 19 residues. With 7 bases clipped from V and 3 bases from J, the junction kept 20 bases outside the gene matches. CDR3 region: CASKHGARAPGGDTGELFF. The CDR3, as DNA: TGTGCCAGCAAGCACGGGGCTAGGGCCCCGGGGGGAGACACCGGGGAGCTGTTTTTT.

This chain joins TRBV6-5 and TRBJ2-1; D might be TRBD2 (6 bases). The germline CDR1 and CDR2 sequences are MNHEY and SVGAGI. Trimming removed 0 bases at V and 4 bases at J, with 16 bases between. This CDR3 is 17 amino acids long. The CDR3 nucleotides are TGTGCCAGCAGTTACTCGACGGGGGACTTTCTATACAATGAGCAGTTCTTC. Amino acids: CASSYSTGDFLYNEQFF.

This clonotype occurred a few times. This chain links TRBV28 with TRBJ2-1; D may be TRBD2 (7 bases). The CDR3 consists of 14 residues. Germline loops: CDR1 MDHEN, CDR2 SYDVKM. V lost 3 bases, J lost 9 bases, and 15 bases lay in between. As DNA, the CDR3 is TGTGCCAGCAGTTTGGGGGGGGGCCCGGGTGAGCAGTTCTTC. The encoded protein is CASSLGGGPGEQFF. Full variable domain (missing parts from reference TRBV28 and TRBJ2-1): DVKVTQSSRYLVKRTGEKVFLECVQDMDHENMFWYRQDPGLGLRLIYFSYDVKMKEKGDIPEGYSVSREKKERFSLILESASTNQTSMYLCASSLGGGPGEQFFGPGTRLTVL.

This chain connects TRBV27 to TRBJ2-7, with D uncertain. CDR3 size: 14 residues. The V gene's germline CDR1 is MNHEY and CDR2 SMNVEV (reference sequence). V was trimmed by 5 bases and J by 0 bases, leaving 11 bases between them. CDR3 nucleotides: TGTGCCAGCAGTGGTAGCTTAAACTCCTACGAGCAGTACTTC. This codes for CASSGSLNSYEQYF.

The rearrangement links TRBV11-2 to TRBJ2-1; 9 positions match TRBD1. Germline V lookup: CDR1 SGHAT, CDR2 FQNNGV. With V trimmed by 3 bases and J by 4 bases, 13 bases remained unmatched. This CDR3 has 18 residues. CDR3 in DNA: TGTGCCAGCAGCTTCCGGGACAGGGAGGTGCAAGGGTACAATGAGCAGTTCTTC. It is translated as CASSFRDREVQGYNEQFF.

The chain joins TRBV4-3 to TRBJ2-7; D remains unclear. Per germline, CDR1 LGHNA and CDR2 YSLEER. The CDR3 extends over 17 amino acids. V lost 0 bases, J lost 3 bases, and 18 bases lay in between. CDR3 region: CASSQDRSVGSIYEQYF. CDR3 in DNA: TGCGCCAGCAGCCAAGACCGCTCCGTGGGTAGCATCTACGAGCAGTACTTC.

The CDR3 is CASSYSTGRNQPQHF. In nucleotides, the CDR3 is TGTGCCAGCAGTTACTCGACGGGGCGCAATCAGCCCCAGCATTTT. This chain joins TRBV6-5 and TRBJ1-5; TRBD1 is a possible D gene (5 bases). Per germline, CDR1 MNHEY and CDR2 SVGAGI. Trimming pared 0 bases from V and 2 bases from J, leaving 8 bases between. This CDR3 comprises 15 residues.

The V gene is TRBV7-9, the J gene TRBJ2-7; D ambiguous. The CDR3 has 15 residues. Per the germline V gene, CDR1 is SEHNR and CDR2 is FQNEAQ (reference sequence). The V end was cut by 1 base, the J end by 2 bases, with 12 bases between. Written as DNA, the CDR3 is TGTGCCAGCAGCTTAGGGGAATGGAACCCCTACGAGCAGTACTTC. It is translated as CASSLGEWNPYEQYF.

The chain links TRBV6-4 to TRBJ2-3, with D uncertain. This CDR3 spans 13 amino acids. CDR1 and CDR2 (germline): MRHNA, SNTAGT. Trimming removed 5 bases at V and 0 bases at J, with 6 bases between. CDR3 bases: TGTGCCAGCAGTAAGACTAGCACAGATACGCAGTATTTT. This translates into CASSKTSTDTQYF.

This clonotype was counted between two and nine times. The chain is built from TRBV18 and TRBJ2-7, with D hard to call. In germline, CDR1 is KGHSH, CDR2 LQKENI. CDR3 length: 14 residues. Deletions cut 4 bases from V and 6 bases from J, with 16 bases between. The DNA for the CDR3 is TGTGCCAGCTCACTGGCCCGAGGCGTTGCCGAGCAGTACTTC. Its protein product is CASSLARGVAEQYF.

There are many counts of this clonotype. The genes are TRBV5-1 and TRBJ2-7, with 9 positions matching TRBD2. This CDR3 comprises 13 residues. Germline V gene data show CDR1 as SGHRS and CDR2 as YFSETQ. Trimming took 0 bases from V and 6 from J; bases not matched to a gene: 1. In DNA, the CDR3 is TGCGCCAGCAGCTTGGGGACTAGCGTCGAGCAGTACTTC. Encoded protein: CASSLGTSVEQYF.

The genes are TRBV29-1 and TRBJ2-5; TRBD2 matches at 7 bases. Germline trimming cut 4 bases from V and 4 bases from J; bases unmatched to any gene: 6. CDR1 is SQVTM and CDR2 is ANQGSEA in the germline V gene. CDR3 size: 13 residues. CDR3 DNA sequence: TGCAGCGTTGTGGAGGGAGGGGCAGAGACCCAGTACTTC. This sequence encodes CSVVEGGAETQYF.

This clonotype was observed at least ten times. The chain couples TRBV29-1 to TRBJ2-3, with TRBD1 matching 8 bases. CDR1 SQVTM and CDR2 ANQGSEA come from the germline V gene. V was clipped by 2 bases and J by 3 bases; unmatched bases: 1. The CDR3 length is 13 residues. CDR3 amino acids: CSVETGGTDTQYF. CDR3 nucleotide sequence: TGCAGCGTTGAAACAGGGGGTACAGATACGCAGTATTTT.